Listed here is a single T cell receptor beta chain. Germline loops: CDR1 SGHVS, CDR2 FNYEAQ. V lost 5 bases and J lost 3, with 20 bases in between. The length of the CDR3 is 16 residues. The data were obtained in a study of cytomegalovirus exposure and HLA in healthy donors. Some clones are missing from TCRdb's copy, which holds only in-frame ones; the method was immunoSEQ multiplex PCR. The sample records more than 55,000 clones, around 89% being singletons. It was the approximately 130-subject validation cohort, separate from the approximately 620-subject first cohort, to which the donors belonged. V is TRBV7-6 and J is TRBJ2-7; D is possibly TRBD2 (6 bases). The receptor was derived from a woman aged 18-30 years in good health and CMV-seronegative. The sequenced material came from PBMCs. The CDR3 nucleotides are TGTGCCAGCAGCCCATGGCCGAAGGCGGGGAGCTACGAGCAGTACTTC. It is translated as CASSPWPKAGSYEQYF.